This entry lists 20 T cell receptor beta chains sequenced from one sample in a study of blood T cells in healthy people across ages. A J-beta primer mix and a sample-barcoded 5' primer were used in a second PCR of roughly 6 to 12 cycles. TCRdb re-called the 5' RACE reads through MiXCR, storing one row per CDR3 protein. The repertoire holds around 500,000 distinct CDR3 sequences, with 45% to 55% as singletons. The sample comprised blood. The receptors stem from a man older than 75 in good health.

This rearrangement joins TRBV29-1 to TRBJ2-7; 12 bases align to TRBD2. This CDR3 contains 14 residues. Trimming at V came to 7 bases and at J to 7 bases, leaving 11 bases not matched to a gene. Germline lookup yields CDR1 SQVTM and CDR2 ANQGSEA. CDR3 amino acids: CSARLAGGLWEQYF. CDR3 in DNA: TGCAGCGCTAGGCTAGCGGGGGGGCTCTGGGAGCAGTACTTC.

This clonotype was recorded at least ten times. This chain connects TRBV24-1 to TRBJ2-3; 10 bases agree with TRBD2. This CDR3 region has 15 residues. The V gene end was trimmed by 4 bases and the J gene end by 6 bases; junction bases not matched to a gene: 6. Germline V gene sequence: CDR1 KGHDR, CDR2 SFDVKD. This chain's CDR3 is CATSDIAGGRDTQYF. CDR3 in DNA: TGTGCCACCAGTGACATAGCGGGAGGTCGGGATACGCAGTATTTT.

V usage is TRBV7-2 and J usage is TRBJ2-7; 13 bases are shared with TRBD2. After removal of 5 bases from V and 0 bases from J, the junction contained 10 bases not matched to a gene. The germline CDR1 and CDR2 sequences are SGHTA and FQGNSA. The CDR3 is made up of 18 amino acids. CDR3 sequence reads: CASSHTSGRAGSSYEQYF. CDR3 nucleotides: TGTGCCAGCAGCCATACTAGCGGGAGGGCCGGAAGCTCCTACGAGCAGTACTTC.

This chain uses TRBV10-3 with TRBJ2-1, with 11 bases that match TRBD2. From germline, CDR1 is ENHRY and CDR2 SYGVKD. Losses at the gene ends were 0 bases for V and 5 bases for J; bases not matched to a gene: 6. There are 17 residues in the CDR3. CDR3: CAISESLGTSGHNEQFF. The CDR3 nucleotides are TGTGCCATCAGTGAGTCCCTCGGGACTAGCGGCCACAATGAGCAGTTCTTC.

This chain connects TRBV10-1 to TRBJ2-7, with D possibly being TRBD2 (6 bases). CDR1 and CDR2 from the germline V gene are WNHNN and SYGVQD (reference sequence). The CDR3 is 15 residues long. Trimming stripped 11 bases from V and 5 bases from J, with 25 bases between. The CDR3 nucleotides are TGCGCCGGTAGTCCTCTAGGGGAGGAGGCGGACGAGCAGTACTTC. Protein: CAGSPLGEEADEQYF.

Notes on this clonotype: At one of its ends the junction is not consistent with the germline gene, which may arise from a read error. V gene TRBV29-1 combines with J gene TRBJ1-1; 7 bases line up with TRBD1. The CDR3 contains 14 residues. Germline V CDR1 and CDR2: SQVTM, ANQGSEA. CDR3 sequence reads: CGVLYPDRVTEAFF. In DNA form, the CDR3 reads TGCGGCGTTCTCTATCCCGACAGGGTAACTGAAGCTTTCTTT.

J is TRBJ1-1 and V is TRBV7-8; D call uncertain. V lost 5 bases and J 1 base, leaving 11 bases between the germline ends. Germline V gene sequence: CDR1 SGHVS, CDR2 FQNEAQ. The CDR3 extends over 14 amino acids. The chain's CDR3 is CASSLSRGNTEAFF. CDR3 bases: TGTGCCAGCAGCCTGAGTCGGGGGAACACTGAAGCTTTCTTT.

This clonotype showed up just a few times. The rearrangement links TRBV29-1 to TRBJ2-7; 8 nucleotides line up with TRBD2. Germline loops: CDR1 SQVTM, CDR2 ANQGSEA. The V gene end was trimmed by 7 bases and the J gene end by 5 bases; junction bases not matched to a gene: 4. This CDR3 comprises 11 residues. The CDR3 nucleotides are TGCAGCGCCGGGAGGGCCGACGAGCAGTACTTC. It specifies CSAGRADEQYF.

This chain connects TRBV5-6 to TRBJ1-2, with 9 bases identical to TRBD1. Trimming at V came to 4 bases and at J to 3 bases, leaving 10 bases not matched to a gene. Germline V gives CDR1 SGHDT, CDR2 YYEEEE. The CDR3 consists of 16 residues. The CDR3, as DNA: TGTGCCAGCAGCACCGAACAGGGGGCCCCTTACTATGGCTACACCTTC. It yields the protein CASSTEQGAPYYGYTF.

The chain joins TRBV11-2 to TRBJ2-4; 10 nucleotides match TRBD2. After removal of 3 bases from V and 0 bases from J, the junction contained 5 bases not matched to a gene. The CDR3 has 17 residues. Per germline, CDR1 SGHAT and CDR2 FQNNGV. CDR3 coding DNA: TGTGCCAGCAGCTTGCTAGCGGGAGTACTAGCCAAAAACATTCAGTACTTC. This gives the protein CASSLLAGVLAKNIQYF. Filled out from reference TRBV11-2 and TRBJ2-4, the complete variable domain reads EAGVAQSPRYKIIEKRQSVAFWCNPISGHATLYWYQQILGQGPKLLIQFQNNGVVDDSQLPKDRFSAERLKGVDSTLKIQPAKLEDSAVYLCASSLLAGVLAKNIQYFGAGTRLSVL.

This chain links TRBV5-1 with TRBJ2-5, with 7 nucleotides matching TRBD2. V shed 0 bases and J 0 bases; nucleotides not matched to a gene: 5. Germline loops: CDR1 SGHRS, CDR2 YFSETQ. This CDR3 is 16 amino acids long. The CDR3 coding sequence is TGCGCCAGCAGCTTGGTATTTGCGGGAGACCAAGAGACCCAGTACTTC. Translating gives CASSLVFAGDQETQYF.

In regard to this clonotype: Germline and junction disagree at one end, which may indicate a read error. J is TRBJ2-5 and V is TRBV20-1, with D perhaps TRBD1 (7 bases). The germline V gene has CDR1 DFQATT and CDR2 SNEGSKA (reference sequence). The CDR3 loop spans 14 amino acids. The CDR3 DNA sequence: TGCGGTGCTAAGGAGGGGGCGTTTATTGAGACCCAGTACTTC. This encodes CGAKEGAFIETQYF.

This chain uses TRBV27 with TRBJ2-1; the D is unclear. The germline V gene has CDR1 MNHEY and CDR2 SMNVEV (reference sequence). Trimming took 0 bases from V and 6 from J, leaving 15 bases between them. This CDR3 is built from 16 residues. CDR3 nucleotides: TGTGCCAGCAGTTTATCGTGGGTTGATGGTGGCAATGAGCAGTTCTTC. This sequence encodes CASSLSWVDGGNEQFF.

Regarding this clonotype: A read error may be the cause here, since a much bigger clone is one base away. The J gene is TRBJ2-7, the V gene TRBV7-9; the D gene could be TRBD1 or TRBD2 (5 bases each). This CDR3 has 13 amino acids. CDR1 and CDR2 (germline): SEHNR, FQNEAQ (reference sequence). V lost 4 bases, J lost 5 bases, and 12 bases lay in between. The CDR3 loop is CASSSRGSDEQYF. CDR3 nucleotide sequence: TGTGCCAGCAGCTCGAGGGGATCCGACGAGCAGTACTTC.

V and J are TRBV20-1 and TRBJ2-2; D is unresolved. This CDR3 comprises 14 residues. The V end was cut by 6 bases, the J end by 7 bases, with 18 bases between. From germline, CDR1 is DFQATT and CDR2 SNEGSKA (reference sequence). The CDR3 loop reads CSAARTSLDGELFF. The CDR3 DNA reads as TGCAGTGCCGCTAGGACCTCTCTGGACGGGGAGCTGTTTTTT.

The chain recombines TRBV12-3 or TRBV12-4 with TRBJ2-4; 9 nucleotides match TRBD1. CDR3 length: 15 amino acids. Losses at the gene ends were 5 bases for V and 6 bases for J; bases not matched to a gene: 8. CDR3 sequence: CASSPRDRVGNIQYF. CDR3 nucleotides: TGTGCCAGCAGTCCCCGGGACAGGGTCGGAAACATTCAGTACTTC.

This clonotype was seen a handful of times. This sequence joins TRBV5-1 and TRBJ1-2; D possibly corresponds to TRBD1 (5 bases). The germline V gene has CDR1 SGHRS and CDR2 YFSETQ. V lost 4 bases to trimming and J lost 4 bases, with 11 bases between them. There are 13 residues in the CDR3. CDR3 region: CASSKDTVYGYTF. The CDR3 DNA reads TGCGCCAGCAGCAAGGACACTGTCTATGGCTACACCTTC.

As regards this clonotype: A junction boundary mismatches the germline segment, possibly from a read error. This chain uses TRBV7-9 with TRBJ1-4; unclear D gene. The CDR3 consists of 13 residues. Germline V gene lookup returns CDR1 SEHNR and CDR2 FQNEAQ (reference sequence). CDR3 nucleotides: TGCGCCAGCAGCTGCCGGACCCAAGAAAAACTGTTTTTT. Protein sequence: CASSCRTQEKLFF.

The CDR3 loop is CASSPGTGNLTYEQYF. The CDR3 bases are TGTGCCAGCAGTCCCGGGACAGGGAACCTCACCTACGAGCAGTACTTC. The chain links TRBV12-3 or TRBV12-4 to TRBJ2-7; 9 bases match TRBD1. V lost 5 bases to trimming and J lost 2 bases; unmatched junction nucleotides: 10. This CDR3 spans 16 amino acids.

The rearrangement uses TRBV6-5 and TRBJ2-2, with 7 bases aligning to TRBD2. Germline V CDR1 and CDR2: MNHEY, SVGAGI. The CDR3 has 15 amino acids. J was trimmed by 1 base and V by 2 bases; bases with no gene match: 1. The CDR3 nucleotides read TGTGCCAGCAGTTACCAGCGGGGGAACACCGGGGAGCTGTTTTTT. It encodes CASSYQRGNTGELFF.